These T cell receptor beta chains were read from a single sample in a study of blood T cell repertoires in COVID-19. TCRdb's table, derived via immunoSEQ multiplex PCR, lists solely in-frame clones and lacks some. The profile shows around 100,000 clones, about 89% of them singletons. The sequencing input was peripheral blood. The receptors shown here come from a human donor with active COVID-19. The donor label of this sample is uncertain. Both conserved end residues are part of each CDR3. The order of the fields is V gene, J gene, D gene, CDR3 protein, CDR3 DNA. D genes are given only for firm matches.

TRBV5-4	TRBJ1-2	.	CASGPRAENYGYTF	TGTGCCAGCGGTCCGAGGGCGGAAAACTATGGCTACACCTTC
TRBV12-3/TRBV12-4	TRBJ1-2	.	CASSLRGGHGYTF	TGTGCCAGCAGTTTAAGGGGGGGCCATGGCTACACCTTC
TRBV24-1	TRBJ2-7	.	CATRGEDGYEQYF	TGTGCCACCAGAGGGGAAGATGGCTACGAGCAGTACTTC
TRBV11-2	TRBJ2-1	TRBD2	CASSQGTSGGTYNEQFF	TGTGCCAGCAGCCAAGGGACTAGCGGGGGGACTTACAATGAGCAGTTCTTC
TRBV4-3	TRBJ1-5	.	CASSPDTGDYQPQHF	TGCGCCAGCAGCCCGGATACAGGAGACTATCAGCCCCAGCATTTT
TRBV5-4	TRBJ1-3	.	CASSLDPRNTIYF	TGTGCCAGCAGCTTGGATCCAAGAAACACCATATATTTT
TRBV11-2	TRBJ2-5	.	CASNPRGGGTQYF	TGTGCCAGCAACCCTCGAGGGGGGGGGACCCAGTACTTC
TRBV6-5	TRBJ1-2	.	CASTRGENYGYTF	TGTGCCAGCACTAGGGGCGAGAACTATGGCTACACCTTC
TRBV2	TRBJ1-2	.	CASSDQGTYGYTF	TGTGCCAGCAGTGACCAGGGCACCTATGGCTACACCTTC
TRBV9	TRBJ2-3	.	CASGQRAGADTQYF	TGTGCCAGCGGACAGAGGGCGGGAGCAGATACGCAGTATTTT
TRBV29-1	TRBJ2-7	TRBD1	CSVPGQRYEQYF	TGCAGCGTCCCGGGACAGCGCTACGAGCAGTACTTC
TRBV10-2	TRBJ1-2	TRBD1	CASTRTGTADDYGYTF	TGCGCCAGCACCCGGACAGGGACAGCGGATGACTATGGCTACACCTTC
TRBV6-5	TRBJ1-2	.	CASSYLQGENYGYTF	TGTGCCAGCAGTTACTTACAGGGAGAGAACTATGGCTACACCTTC
TRBV2	TRBJ1-3	.	CASSEARGNSGNTIYF	TGTGCCAGCAGTGAAGCGCGCGGGAACTCTGGAAACACCATATATTTT